The present TCR beta chain was sequenced within a study of CD8+ T cells in alopecia areata. As to treatment: oral pan-JAK inhibitor, 5-10 mg twice daily. Reverse transcribed after extraction, RNA yielded cDNA as the sequencing template. Generated by immunoSEQ multiplex PCR, the TCRdb table keeps only in-frame clones and is missing some. Here the sample spans under 350,000 clones, about 62% being singletons. Deletions cut 3 bases from V and 7 bases from J, with 13 bases between. CDR1 SGDLS and CDR2 YYNGEE come from the germline V gene. This CDR3 region has 13 residues. The V gene is TRBV9, the J gene TRBJ2-5; TRBD1 might be the D (5 bases). Specimen: CD4+ T cells sorted from blood, collected at week 24, from a patient treated with tofacitinib. The clonotype originates from a human donor with alopecia areata. CDR3 sequence: CASSATEWGTQYF. The CDR3 DNA reads TGTGCCAGCAGCGCGACAGAGTGGGGGACCCAGTACTTC.